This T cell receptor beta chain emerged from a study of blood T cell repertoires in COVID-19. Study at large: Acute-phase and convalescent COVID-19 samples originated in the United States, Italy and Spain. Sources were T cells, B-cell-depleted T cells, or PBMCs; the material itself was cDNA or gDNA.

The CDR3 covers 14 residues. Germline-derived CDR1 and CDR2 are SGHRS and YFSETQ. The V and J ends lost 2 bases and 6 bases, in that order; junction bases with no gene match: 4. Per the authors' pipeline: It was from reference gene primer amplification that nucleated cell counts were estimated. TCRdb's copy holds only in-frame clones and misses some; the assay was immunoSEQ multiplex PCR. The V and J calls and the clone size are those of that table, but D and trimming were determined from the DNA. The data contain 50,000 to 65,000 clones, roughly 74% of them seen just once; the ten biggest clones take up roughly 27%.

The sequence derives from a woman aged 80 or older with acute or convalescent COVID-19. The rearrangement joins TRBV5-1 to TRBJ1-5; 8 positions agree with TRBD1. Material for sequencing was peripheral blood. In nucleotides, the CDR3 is TGCGCCAGCAGCTTAGGACAGGGTAGTCAGCCCCAGCATTTT. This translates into CASSLGQGSQPQHF.